This T cell receptor beta chain emerged from a study of blood T cell repertoires in COVID-19. TCRdb's table, derived via immunoSEQ multiplex PCR, lists solely in-frame clones and lacks some. The data show roughly 410,000 clones, approximately 91% seen once. The sample was peripheral blood. The clonotype originates from a woman in her 40s with COVID-19, enrolled during active disease.

The DNA for the CDR3 is TGTGCCATCAGTGAACAGGGGGCCGACACTGAAGCTTTCTTT. Amino acid sequence: CAISEQGADTEAFF. The chain links TRBV10-3 to TRBJ1-1; 9 nucleotides align to TRBD1. The J segment lost 3 bases and the V segment lost 3 bases, leaving 2 bases of the junction unmatched. Germline V lookup: CDR1 ENHRY, CDR2 SYGVKD. CDR3 length: 14 amino acids.